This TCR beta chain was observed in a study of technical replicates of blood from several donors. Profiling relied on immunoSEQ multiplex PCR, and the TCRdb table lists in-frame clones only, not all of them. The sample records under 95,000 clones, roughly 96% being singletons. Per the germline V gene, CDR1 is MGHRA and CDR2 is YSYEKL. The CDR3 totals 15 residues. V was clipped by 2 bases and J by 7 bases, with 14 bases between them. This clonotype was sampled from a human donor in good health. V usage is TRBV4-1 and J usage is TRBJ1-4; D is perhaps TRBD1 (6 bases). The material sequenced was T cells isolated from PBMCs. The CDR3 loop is CASSQLGGSSEKLFF. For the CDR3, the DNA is TGCGCCAGCAGCCAATTAGGGGGTTCCAGTGAAAAACTGTTTTTT.